What follows are 8 T cell receptor beta chains derived from one specimen sequenced in a study of T cell repertoires in cytomegalovirus infection. Their cognate antigens are unknown. MiXCR was run by TCRdb on the reads, yielding one entry per CDR3 protein. Here the sample spans 680,000 or so distinct CDR3 sequences, 30% to 35% being singletons. The sample was cultured PBMCs, taken from culture after CMV antigen stimulation. These receptors were taken from a human donor in good health (CMV status not recorded). Some clones in this sample may be carry-over from other donors' samples.

This rearrangement joins TRBV7-9 to TRBJ2-5; 8 bases fit TRBD2. V lost 5 bases and J lost 5; bases outside the gene matches: 22. Germline-derived CDR1 and CDR2 are SEHNR and FQNEAQ (reference sequence). This CDR3 is built from 19 residues. In DNA form, the CDR3 reads TGTGCCAGCAGCACTCCCGCGGTAGCGGGAATGATCGCAAGGGAGACCCAGTACTTC. Its translation is CASSTPAVAGMIARETQYF.

Only a few counts were recorded for this clonotype. The chain couples TRBV19 to TRBJ1-5, with D possibly TRBD1 on 5 matching bases. Germline loops: CDR1 LNHDA, CDR2 SQIVND (reference sequence). The CDR3 has 15 amino acids. The germline V and J ends were trimmed by 4 bases and 6 bases, with 16 bases remaining between them. The CDR3 region has the DNA TGTGCCAGTAGTACATTACCGGGGGGGGGTCAGCCCCAGCATTTT. Protein product: CASSTLPGGGQPQHF.

This clonotype was seen ten or more times. The rearrangement uses TRBV7-2 and TRBJ1-1; D is unresolved. Germline lookup yields CDR1 SGHTA and CDR2 FQGNSA. The germline V and J ends were trimmed by 3 bases and 1 base, with 3 bases remaining between them. The CDR3 is made up of 12 amino acids. The CDR3 reads CASSFSNTEAFF. The DNA for the CDR3 is TGTGCCAGCAGCTTTTCGAACACTGAAGCTTTCTTT.

The chain's CDR3 is CASSLTGQGRYEQFF. Here the CDR3 DNA reads TGCGCCAGCAGTTTGACGGGACAGGGAAGGTATGAGCAGTTCTTC. V is TRBV5-1 and J is TRBJ2-1, with 9 bases aligning to TRBD1. Germline V gene lookup returns CDR1 SGHRS and CDR2 YFSETQ. This CDR3 spans 15 amino acids. Unmatched junction bases numbered 11, after V lost 5 bases and J lost 8 bases.

V usage is TRBV7-2 and J usage is TRBJ1-5; 8 positions match TRBD1. This CDR3 spans 14 amino acids. In germline, CDR1 is SGHTA, CDR2 FQGNSA. Trimming at V came to 4 bases and at J to 7 bases, leaving 6 bases not matched to a gene. CDR3 coding DNA: TGTGCCAGCAGCTCGACAGGGGCCAGGCAGCCCCAGCATTTT. It yields the protein CASSSTGARQPQHF.

The chain uses TRBV7-8 and TRBJ2-6; D gene uncertain. The CDR3 covers 17 residues. Germline assignment: CDR1 SGHVS and CDR2 FQNEAQ. V dropped 2 bases and J dropped 0 bases, with 11 bases sitting between them. Here the CDR3 DNA reads TGTGCCAGCAGCTTAAGGTTAGGAGACTCTGGGGCCAACGTCCTGACTTTC. Its translation is CASSLRLGDSGANVLTF.

This clonotype was detected many times. This chain connects TRBV7-2 to TRBJ2-5; TRBD2 matches at 10 bases. The V gene's germline CDR1 is SGHTA and CDR2 FQGNSA. Trimming removed 5 bases from V and 5 bases from J; junction bases left unmatched: 2. The length of the CDR3 is 13 residues. The CDR3 here is CASSRGLAETQYF. CDR3 nucleotides: TGTGCCAGCAGCCGGGGACTAGCGGAGACCCAGTACTTC.

This clonotype was seen only a few times. The V gene is TRBV7-2, the J gene TRBJ2-2; D could derive from TRBD1 or TRBD2 (6 bases each). CDR3 size: 15 residues. Looked up from germline, CDR1 is SGHTA and CDR2 is FQGNSA. Trimming removed 1 base from V and 6 bases from J, with 12 bases in between. This chain's CDR3 is CASSLGLEGAGELFF. DNA of the CDR3: TGTGCCAGCAGCTTAGGGTTGGAGGGGGCCGGGGAGCTGTTTTTT. Supplemented by reference TRBV7-2 and TRBJ2-2, the full variable domain reads GAGVSQSPSNKVTEKGKDVELRCDPISGHTALYWYRQSLGQGLEFLIYFQGNSAPDKSGLPSDRFSAERTGGSVSTLTIQRTQQEDSAVYLCASSLGLEGAGELFFGEGSRLTVL.